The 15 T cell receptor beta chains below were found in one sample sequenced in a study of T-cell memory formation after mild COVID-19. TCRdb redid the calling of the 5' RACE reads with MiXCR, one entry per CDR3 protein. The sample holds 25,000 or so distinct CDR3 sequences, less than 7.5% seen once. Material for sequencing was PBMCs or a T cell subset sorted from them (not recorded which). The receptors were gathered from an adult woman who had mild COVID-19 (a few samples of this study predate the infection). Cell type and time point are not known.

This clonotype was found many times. The CDR3 sequence is CASSYTTGSGGNEQFF. The CDR3 DNA reads as TGTGCCAGCAGTTATACGACAGGGTCGGGGGGGAATGAGCAGTTCTTC. This sequence joins TRBV6-5 and TRBJ2-1, with D perhaps TRBD2 (8 bases). V was cut by 3 bases and J by 7 bases, with 19 bases left in between. Germline V gives CDR1 MNHEY, CDR2 SVGAGI. The CDR3 is 16 amino acids.

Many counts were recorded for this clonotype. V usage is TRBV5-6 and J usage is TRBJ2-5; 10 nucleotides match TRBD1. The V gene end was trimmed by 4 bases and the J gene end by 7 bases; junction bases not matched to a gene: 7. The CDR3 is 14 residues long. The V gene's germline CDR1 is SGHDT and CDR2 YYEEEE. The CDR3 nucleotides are TGTGCCAGCAGCCTGACCGGGACAGGGGTGACCCAGTACTTC. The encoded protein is CASSLTGTGVTQYF.

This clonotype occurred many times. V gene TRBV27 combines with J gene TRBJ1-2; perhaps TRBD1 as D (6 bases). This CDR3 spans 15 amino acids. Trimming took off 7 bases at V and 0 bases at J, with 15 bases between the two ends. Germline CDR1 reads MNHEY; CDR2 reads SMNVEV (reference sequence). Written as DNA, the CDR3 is TGTGCCAGCACTGGGGGGCCATTTTCTAACTATGGCTACACCTTC. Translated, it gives CASTGGPFSNYGYTF.

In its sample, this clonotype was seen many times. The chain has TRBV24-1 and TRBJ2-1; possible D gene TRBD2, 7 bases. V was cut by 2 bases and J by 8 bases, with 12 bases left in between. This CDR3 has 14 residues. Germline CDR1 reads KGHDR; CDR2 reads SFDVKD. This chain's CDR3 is CATSDYAGGHEQFF. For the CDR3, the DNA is TGTGCCACCAGTGATTACGCCGGGGGGCATGAGCAGTTCTTC.

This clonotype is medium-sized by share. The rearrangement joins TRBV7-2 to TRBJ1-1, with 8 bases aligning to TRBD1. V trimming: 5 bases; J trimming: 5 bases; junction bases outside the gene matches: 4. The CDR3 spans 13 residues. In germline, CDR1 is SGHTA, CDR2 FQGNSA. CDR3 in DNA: TGTGCCAGCAGCCCAGGGGGCGCGACTGAAGCTTTCTTT. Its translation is CASSPGGATEAFF.

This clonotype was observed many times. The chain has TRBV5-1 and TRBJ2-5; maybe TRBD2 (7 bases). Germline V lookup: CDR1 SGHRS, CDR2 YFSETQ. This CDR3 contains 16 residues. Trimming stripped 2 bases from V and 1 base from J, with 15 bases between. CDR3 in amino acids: CASSFNGGAPQETQYF. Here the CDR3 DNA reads TGCGCCAGCAGCTTCAATGGGGGGGCTCCCCAAGAGACCCAGTACTTC.

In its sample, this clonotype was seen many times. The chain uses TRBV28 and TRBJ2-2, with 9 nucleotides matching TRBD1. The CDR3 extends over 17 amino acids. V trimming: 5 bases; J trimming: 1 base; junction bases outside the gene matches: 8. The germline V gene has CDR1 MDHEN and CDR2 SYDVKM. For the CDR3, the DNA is TGTGCCAGCAGTCACCGGGGGACAGGGTGGAACACCGGGGAGCTGTTTTTT. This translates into CASSHRGTGWNTGELFF.

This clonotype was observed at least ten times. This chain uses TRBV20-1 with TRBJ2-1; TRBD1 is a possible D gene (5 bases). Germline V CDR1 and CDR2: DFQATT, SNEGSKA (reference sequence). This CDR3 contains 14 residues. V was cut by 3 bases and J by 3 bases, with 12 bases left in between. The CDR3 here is CSARGLVFYNEQFF. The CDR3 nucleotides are TGCAGTGCTAGGGGGCTAGTTTTCTACAATGAGCAGTTCTTC.

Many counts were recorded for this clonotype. This CDR3 is CASSWTANYGYTF. DNA for the CDR3: TGTGCCAGCAGTTGGACAGCTAACTATGGCTACACCTTC. J is TRBJ1-2 and V is TRBV6-5; weak D call: TRBD1 (6 bases). This CDR3 is built from 13 residues. V dropped 4 bases and J dropped 0 bases, with 6 bases sitting between them. Germline V gene sequence: CDR1 MNHEY, CDR2 SVGAGI.

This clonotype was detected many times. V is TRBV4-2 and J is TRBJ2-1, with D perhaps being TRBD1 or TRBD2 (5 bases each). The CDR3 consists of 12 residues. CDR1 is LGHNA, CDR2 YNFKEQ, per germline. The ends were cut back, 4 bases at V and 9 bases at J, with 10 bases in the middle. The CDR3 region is CASSLERGEQFF. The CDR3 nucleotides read TGTGCCAGCAGCCTCGAGAGGGGTGAGCAGTTCTTC.

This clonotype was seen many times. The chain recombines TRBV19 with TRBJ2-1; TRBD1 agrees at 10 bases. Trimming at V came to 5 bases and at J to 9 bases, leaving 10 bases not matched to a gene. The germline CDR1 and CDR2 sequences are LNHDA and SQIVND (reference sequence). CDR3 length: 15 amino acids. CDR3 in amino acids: CASSRWGQGMSEQFF. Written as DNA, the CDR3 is TGTGCCAGTAGTCGCTGGGGACAGGGGATGAGTGAGCAGTTCTTC. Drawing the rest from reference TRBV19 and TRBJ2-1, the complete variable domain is DGGITQSPKYLFRKEGQNVTLSCEQNLNHDAMYWYRQDPGQGLRLIYYSQIVNDFQKGDIAEGYSVSREKKESFPLTVTSAQKNPTAFYLCASSRWGQGMSEQFFGPGTRLTVL.

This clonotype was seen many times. As DNA, the CDR3 is TGCAGCGTAACGGGACAGGGGACGAACACTGAAGCTTTCTTT. Its translation: CSVTGQGTNTEAFF. The J gene is TRBJ1-1, the V gene TRBV29-1, with 10 bases matching TRBD1. CDR3 length: 14 residues. CDR1 SQVTM and CDR2 ANQGSEA come from the germline V gene. Trimming cost V 6 bases and J 1 base; bases outside gene matches: 5. The whole variable domain, remainder taken from reference TRBV29-1 and TRBJ1-1, is SAVISQKPSRDICQRGTSLTIQCQVDSQVTMMFWYRQQPGQSLTLIATANQGSEATYESGFVIDKFPISRPNLTFSTLTVSNMSPEDSSIYLCSVTGQGTNTEAFFGQGTRLTVV.

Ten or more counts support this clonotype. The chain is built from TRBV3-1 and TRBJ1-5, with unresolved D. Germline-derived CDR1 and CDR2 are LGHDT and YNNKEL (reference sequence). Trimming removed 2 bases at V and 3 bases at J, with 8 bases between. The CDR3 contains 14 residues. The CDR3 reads CASSQRRNNQPQHF. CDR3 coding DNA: TGTGCCAGCAGCCAAAGGCGAAACAATCAGCCCCAGCATTTT. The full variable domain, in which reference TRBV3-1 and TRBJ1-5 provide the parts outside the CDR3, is DTAVSQTPKYLVTQMGNDKSIKCEQNLGHDTMYWYKQDSKKFLKIMFSYNNKELIINETVPNRFSPKSPDKAHLNLHINSLELGDSAVYFCASSQRRNNQPQHFGDGTRLSIL.

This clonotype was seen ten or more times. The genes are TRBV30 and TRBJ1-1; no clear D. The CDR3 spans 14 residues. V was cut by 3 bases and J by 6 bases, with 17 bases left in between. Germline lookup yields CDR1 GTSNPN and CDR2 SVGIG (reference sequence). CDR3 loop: CAWRGGNLVPEAFF. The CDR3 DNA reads TGTGCCTGGAGGGGCGGCAACTTAGTCCCTGAAGCTTTCTTT.

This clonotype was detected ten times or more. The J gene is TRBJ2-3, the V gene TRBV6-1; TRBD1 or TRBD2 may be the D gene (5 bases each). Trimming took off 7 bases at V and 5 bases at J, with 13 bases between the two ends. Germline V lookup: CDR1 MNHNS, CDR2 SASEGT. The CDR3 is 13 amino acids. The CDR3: CASKGPYGDTQYF. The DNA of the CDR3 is TGTGCCAGCAAGGGACCCTACGGAGATACGCAGTATTTT.